The sequence of this TCR beta chain was determined in a study of shared clonotypes between healthy human individuals. TCRdb keeps only in-frame clones here, not all; method: immunoSEQ multiplex PCR. This table has 550,000 to 700,000 clones, around 73% appearing once. The V gene lost 4 bases and the J gene lost 5 bases, with 19 bases spanning the gap. The CDR3 runs to 15 residues. From germline, CDR1 is SGHDT and CDR2 YYEEEE. The sequencing input was memory CD4+ T cells sorted from blood. Subset meaning: CD45RA-negative fraction. This chain uses TRBV5-6 with TRBJ2-7, with D perhaps assigned TRBD1 or TRBD2 (7 bases each). This TCR was recovered from a woman aged 25-40 years in good health. The CDR3 is CASSPTGSRGHEQYF. CDR3 sequence (DNA): TGTGCCAGCAGCCCGACAGGGTCGCGGGGGCACGAGCAGTACTTC.